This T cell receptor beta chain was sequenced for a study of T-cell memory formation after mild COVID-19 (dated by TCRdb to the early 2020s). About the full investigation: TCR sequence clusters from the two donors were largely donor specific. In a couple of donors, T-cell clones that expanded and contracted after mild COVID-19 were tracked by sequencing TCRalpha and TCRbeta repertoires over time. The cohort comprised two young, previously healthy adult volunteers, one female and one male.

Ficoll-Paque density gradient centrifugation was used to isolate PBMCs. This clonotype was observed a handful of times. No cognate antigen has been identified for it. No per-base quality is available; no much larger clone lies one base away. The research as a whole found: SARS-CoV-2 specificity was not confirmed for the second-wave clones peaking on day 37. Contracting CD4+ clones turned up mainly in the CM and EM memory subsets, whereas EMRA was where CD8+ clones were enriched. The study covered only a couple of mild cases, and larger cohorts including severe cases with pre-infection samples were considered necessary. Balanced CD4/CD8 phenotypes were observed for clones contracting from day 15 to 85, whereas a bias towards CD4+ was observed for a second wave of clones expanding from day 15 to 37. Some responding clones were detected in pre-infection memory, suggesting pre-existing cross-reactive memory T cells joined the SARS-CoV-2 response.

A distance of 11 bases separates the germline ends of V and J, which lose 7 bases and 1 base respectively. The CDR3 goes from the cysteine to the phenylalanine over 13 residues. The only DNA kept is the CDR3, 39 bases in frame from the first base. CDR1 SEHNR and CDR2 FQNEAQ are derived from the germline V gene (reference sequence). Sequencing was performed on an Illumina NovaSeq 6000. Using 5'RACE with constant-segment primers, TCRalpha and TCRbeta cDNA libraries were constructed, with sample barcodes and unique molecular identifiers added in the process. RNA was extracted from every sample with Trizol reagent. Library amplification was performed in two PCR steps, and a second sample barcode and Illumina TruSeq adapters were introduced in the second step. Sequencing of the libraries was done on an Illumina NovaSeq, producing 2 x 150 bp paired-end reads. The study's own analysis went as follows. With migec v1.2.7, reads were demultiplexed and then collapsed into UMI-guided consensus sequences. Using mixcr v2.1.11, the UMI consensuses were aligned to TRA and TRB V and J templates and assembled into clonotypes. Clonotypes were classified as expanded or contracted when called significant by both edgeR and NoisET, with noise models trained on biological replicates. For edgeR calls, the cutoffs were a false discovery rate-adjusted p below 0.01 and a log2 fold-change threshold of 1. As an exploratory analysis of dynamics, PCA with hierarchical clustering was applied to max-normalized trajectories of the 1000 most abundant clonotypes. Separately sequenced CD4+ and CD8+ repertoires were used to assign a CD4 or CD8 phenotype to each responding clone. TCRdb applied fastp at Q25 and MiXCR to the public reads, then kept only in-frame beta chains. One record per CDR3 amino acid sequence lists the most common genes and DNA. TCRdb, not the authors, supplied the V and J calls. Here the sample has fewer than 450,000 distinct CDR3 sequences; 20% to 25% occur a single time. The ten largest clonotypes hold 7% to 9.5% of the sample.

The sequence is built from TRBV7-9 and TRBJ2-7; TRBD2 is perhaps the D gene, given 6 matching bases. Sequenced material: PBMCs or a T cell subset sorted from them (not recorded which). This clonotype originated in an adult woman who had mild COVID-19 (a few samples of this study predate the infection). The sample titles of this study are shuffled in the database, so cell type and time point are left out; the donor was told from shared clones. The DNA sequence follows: TGTGCCAGCATCCCTGGGGGGTCCTACGAGCAGTACTTC. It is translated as CASIPGGSYEQYF.